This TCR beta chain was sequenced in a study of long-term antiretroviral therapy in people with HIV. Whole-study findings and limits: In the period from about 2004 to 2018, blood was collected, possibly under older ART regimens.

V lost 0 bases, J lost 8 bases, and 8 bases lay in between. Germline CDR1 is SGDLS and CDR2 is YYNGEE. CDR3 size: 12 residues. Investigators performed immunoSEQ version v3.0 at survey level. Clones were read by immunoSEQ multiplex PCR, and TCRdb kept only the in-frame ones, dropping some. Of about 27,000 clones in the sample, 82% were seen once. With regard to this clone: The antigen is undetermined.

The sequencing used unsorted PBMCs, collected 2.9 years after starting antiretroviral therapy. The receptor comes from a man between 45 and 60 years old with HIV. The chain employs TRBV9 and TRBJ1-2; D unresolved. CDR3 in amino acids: CASSVDIRGYTF. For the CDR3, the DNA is TGTGCCAGCAGCGTAGATATTAGGGGCTACACCTTC.